The next 16 T cell receptor beta chains were all read from a single sample in a study of beta chain features in type 1 diabetes. Regarding the study as a whole: A moderate, significant TCRB CDR3 shortening appeared in type 1 diabetes across four CD4+ subsets.

Reverse transcription of all isolated RNA meant that expressed TCRB transcripts were sequenced. Sequenced by immunoSEQ multiplex PCR; TCRdb stores in-frame clones only, minus some. The profile shows 250,000 to 350,000 clones, approximately 15% of them singletons. Their antigens remain unidentified. The sequenced material came from naive CD4+ T cells from blood. The receptor source for this set is a man younger than 40 with type 1 diabetes.

This clone occurred once. The chain links TRBV9 to TRBJ2-7, with TRBD1 matching over 9 bases. The junction had 13 bases not matched to a gene; V was cut back by 4 bases and J by 5 bases. Germline CDR1 SGDLS, CDR2 YYNGEE. This CDR3 comprises 16 residues. The CDR3 DNA sequence: TGTGCCAGCAGCCCCTCCCCGGGACAGGGACACCACGAGCAGTACTTC. Its translation is CASSPSPGQGHHEQYF.

J is TRBJ1-1 and V is TRBV7-9; D unclear. Trimming removed 5 bases from V and 1 base from J, with 11 bases in between. This CDR3 is built from 14 residues. In germline, CDR1 is SEHNR, CDR2 FQNEAQ (reference sequence). DNA of the CDR3: TGTGCCAGCAGCGGTTTCTCCGGGAACACTGAAGCTTTCTTT. This encodes CASSGFSGNTEAFF.

J is TRBJ2-7 and V is TRBV28; TRBD2 matches 11 bases. Germline values: CDR1 MDHEN, CDR2 SYDVKM. The V and J ends lost 2 bases and 0 bases, in that order; junction bases with no gene match: 3. This CDR3 region has 16 residues. CDR3 nucleotide sequence: TGTGCCAGCAGTTTAGTAGCGGGAGGGAGCTCCTACGAGCAGTACTTC. As protein: CASSLVAGGSSYEQYF.

The chain has TRBV5-1 and TRBJ2-3; TRBD2 agrees at 16 bases. The germline V gene has CDR1 SGHRS and CDR2 YFSETQ. V trimming: 4 bases; J trimming: 1 base; junction bases outside the gene matches: 6. This CDR3 comprises 18 residues. Here the CDR3 reads CASSLGLAGGPRTDTQYF. The CDR3, as DNA: TGCGCCAGCAGCCTGGGACTAGCGGGAGGGCCCCGCACAGATACGCAGTATTTT.

The sample holds a few counts of this clone. The chain combines TRBV9 with TRBJ2-3, with D possibly being TRBD2 (5 bases). CDR1 is SGDLS and CDR2 is YYNGEE in the germline V gene. The CDR3 loop spans 16 amino acids. Trimming removed 0 bases at V and 0 bases at J, with 11 bases between. The CDR3 DNA sequence: TGTGCCAGCAGCGTAGGGGGAGTTGGGAGCACAGATACGCAGTATTTT. It encodes CASSVGGVGSTDTQYF. The whole variable domain, filled in from reference TRBV9 and TRBJ2-3, reads DSGVTQTPKHLITATGQRVTLRCSPRSGDLSVYWYQQSLDQGLQFLIQYYNGEERAKGNILERFSAQQFPDLHSELNLSSLELGDSALYFCASSVGGVGSTDTQYFGPGTRLTVL.

The chain couples TRBV2 to TRBJ1-2; D is unclear. This CDR3 contains 12 residues. Trimming pared 2 bases from V and 4 bases from J, leaving 5 bases between. Germline CDR1 and CDR2: SNHLY and FYNNEI. The CDR3 nucleotides are TGTGCCAGCAGTGAACCCAGCTATGGCTACACCTTC. Translating it yields CASSEPSYGYTF.

This clone has just a few counts. The chain couples TRBV11-2 to TRBJ2-5; TRBD1 might be the D (6 bases). Trimming cost V 3 bases and J 5 bases, with 10 bases left between them. This CDR3 has 13 amino acids. The germline CDR1 and CDR2 sequences are SGHAT and FQNNGV. The CDR3 region has the DNA TGTGCCAGCAGCTTGGGGGCCCGGGAGACCCAGTACTTC. It encodes CASSLGARETQYF.

This chain joins TRBV4-2 and TRBJ1-2, with TRBD1 as a possible D gene (5 bases). V was pared by 0 bases and J by 4 bases, with 12 bases between. Germline V lookup: CDR1 LGHNA, CDR2 YNFKEQ. The CDR3 sequence is 15 residues long. CDR3 protein: CASSQDFQGSYGYTF. The CDR3 DNA follows: TGTGCCAGCAGCCAAGATTTCCAGGGTAGCTATGGCTACACCTTC.

The rearrangement joins TRBV15 to TRBJ1-1; no firm D call. Germline CDR1 is LNHNV and CDR2 is YYDKDF (reference sequence). Trimming took 3 bases from V and 0 from J, leaving 5 bases between them. The CDR3 runs to 13 residues. The DNA of the CDR3 is TGTGCCACCAGCAGTCGAGTGAACACTGAAGCTTTCTTT. Amino acids: CATSSRVNTEAFF.

The J gene is TRBJ2-3, the V gene TRBV9, with 10 bases identical to TRBD2. V lost 4 bases, J lost 4 bases, and 3 bases stayed unmatched. CDR1 is SGDLS and CDR2 is YYNGEE in the germline V gene. The CDR3 contains 14 residues. The CDR3 region has the DNA TGTGCCAGCAGCCCGGGGACTAGCGCAGATACGCAGTATTTT. The encoded protein is CASSPGTSADTQYF.

This clone was detected a few times. V and J are TRBV7-9 and TRBJ2-3; D perhaps matches TRBD2 (5 bases). Between the trimmed V and J ends, which lost 5 bases and 1 base, there was a span of 13 bases. In germline, CDR1 is SEHNR, CDR2 FQNEAQ (reference sequence). This CDR3 is 15 amino acids long. As DNA, the CDR3 is TGTGCCAGCAGCGAGAGAGGGATCGGCACAGATACGCAGTATTTT. Encoded protein: CASSERGIGTDTQYF.

This clone has a handful of counts. The chain combines TRBV28 with TRBJ1-5; D perhaps matches TRBD1 (5 bases). Trimming pared 7 bases from V and 6 bases from J, leaving 19 bases between. This CDR3 has 15 residues. The germline V gene encodes CDR1 MDHEN and CDR2 SYDVKM. The chain's CDR3 is CASNTHGGRSQPQHF. CDR3 nucleotide sequence: TGTGCCAGCAACACGCACGGGGGTCGGAGTCAGCCCCAGCATTTT.

On this clone: Its ends do not fully match the called genes, so a read error is possible. The chain uses TRBV7-2 and TRBJ2-7; D may be TRBD1 (5 bases). The CDR3 is 12 amino acids. The germline gives CDR1 SGHTA, CDR2 FQGNSA. The CDR3 reads CASSLDNYGQYF. The DNA for the CDR3 is TGTGCCAGCAGCCTGGACAACTACGGGCAGTACTTC.

This clone was counted only a few times. The chain is built from TRBV5-1 and TRBJ2-7; 7 bases fit TRBD1. V was clipped by 4 bases and J by 0 bases; unmatched bases: 7. This CDR3 spans 15 amino acids. Germline V gene sequence: CDR1 SGHRS, CDR2 YFSETQ. CDR3 nucleotides: TGCGCCAGCAGCCCCGGACAGGCCGCCTCCTACGAGCAGTACTTC. Residues: CASSPGQAASYEQYF.

In its sample, this clone was seen a few times. The rearrangement joins TRBV30 to TRBJ2-3; 9 bases fit TRBD2. Germline V gives CDR1 GTSNPN, CDR2 SVGIG (reference sequence). This CDR3 is built from 14 residues. V lost 5 bases, J lost 2 bases, and 5 bases stayed unmatched. The CDR3 DNA reads TGTGCCTGGGGGCTAGCGGGATCCACAGATACGCAGTATTTT. The encoded protein is CAWGLAGSTDTQYF.

V and J are TRBV18 and TRBJ2-3; 9 positions agree with TRBD1. CDR1 is KGHSH, CDR2 LQKENI, per germline. This CDR3 has 14 amino acids. V gave up 10 bases and J gave up 4 bases; unmatched junction bases: 9. The CDR3 bases are TGTGCCACCCGCCGGGACAGGGAATCAGATACGCAGTATTTT. Its translation: CATRRDRESDTQYF.